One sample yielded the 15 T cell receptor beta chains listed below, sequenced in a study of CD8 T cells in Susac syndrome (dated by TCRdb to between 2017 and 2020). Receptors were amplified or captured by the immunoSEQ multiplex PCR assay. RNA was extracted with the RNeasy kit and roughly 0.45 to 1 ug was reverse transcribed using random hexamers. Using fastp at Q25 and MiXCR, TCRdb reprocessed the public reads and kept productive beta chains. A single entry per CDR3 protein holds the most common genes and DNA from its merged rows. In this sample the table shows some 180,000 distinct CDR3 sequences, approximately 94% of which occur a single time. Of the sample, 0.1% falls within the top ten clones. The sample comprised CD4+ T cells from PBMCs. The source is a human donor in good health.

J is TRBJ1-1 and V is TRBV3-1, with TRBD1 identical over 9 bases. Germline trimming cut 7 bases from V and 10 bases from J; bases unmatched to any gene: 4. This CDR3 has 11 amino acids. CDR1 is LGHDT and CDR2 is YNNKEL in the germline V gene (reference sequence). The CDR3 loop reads CASTAGQGAFF. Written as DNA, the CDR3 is TGTGCCAGCACCGCGGGACAGGGAGCTTTCTTT.

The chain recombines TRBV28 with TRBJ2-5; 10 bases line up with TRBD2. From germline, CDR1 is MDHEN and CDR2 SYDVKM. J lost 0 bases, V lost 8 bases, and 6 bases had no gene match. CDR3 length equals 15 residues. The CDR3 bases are TGTGCCAGCCGAGGGACTAGCGAGTACCAAGAGACCCAGTACTTC. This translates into CASRGTSEYQETQYF.

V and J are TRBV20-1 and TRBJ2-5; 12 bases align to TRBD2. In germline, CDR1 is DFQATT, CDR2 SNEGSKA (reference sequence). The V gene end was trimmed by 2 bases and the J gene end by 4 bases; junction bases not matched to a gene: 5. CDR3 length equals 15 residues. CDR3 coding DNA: TGCAGTGCTAGACCTAGCGGGAGGGCGGGAGAGACCCAGTACTTC. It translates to CSARPSGRAGETQYF.

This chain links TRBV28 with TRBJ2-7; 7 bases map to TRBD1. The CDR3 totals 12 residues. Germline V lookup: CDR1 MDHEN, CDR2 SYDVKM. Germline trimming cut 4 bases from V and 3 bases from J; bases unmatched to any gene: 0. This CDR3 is CASSSGGYEQYF. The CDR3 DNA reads TGTGCCAGCAGTTCAGGGGGCTACGAGCAGTACTTC.

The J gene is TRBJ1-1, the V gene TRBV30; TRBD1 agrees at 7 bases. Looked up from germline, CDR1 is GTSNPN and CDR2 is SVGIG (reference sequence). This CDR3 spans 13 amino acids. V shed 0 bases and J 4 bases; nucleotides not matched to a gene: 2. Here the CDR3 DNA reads TGTGCCTGGAGTGTACGGACAGGCACTGAAGCTTTCTTT. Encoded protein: CAWSVRTGTEAFF.

The CDR3 spells CSASRPSGSYEQYF. In nucleotides, the CDR3 is TGCAGTGCTAGTAGGCCTAGCGGTTCTTACGAGCAGTACTTC. The rearrangement joins TRBV20-1 to TRBJ2-7; 7 positions agree with TRBD2. The CDR3 length is 14 residues. Germline CDR1 is DFQATT and CDR2 is SNEGSKA (reference sequence). The ends lost 3 bases at V and 4 bases at J; junction bases unmatched: 9.

The CDR3 DNA reads as TGTGCCAGCAGCCAAGATCGGGCGGGGGTGAGCAATCAGCCCCAGCATTTT. Translating it yields CASSQDRAGVSNQPQHF. The rearrangement links TRBV3-1 to TRBJ1-5; tentatively, D is TRBD1 (5 bases). V lost 0 bases to trimming and J lost 1 base, with 13 bases between them. CDR3 length equals 17 residues. The germline V gene encodes CDR1 LGHDT and CDR2 YNNKEL (reference sequence).

The CDR3, as DNA: TGCAGTGCTAATTTTCAAGAGACCCAGTACTTC. It encodes CSANFQETQYF. This chain joins TRBV20-1 and TRBJ2-5, with D uncertain. Germline CDR1 and CDR2: DFQATT and SNEGSKA (reference sequence). This CDR3 region has 11 residues. Trimming took off 4 bases at V and 2 bases at J, with 5 bases between the two ends.

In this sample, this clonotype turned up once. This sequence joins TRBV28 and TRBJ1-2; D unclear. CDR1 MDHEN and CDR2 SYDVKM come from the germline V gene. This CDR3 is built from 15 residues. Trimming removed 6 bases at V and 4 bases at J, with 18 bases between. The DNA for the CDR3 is TGTGCCAGCAGACCCCTAGGCGGGGTACGCTATGGCTACACCTTC. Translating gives CASRPLGGVRYGYTF.

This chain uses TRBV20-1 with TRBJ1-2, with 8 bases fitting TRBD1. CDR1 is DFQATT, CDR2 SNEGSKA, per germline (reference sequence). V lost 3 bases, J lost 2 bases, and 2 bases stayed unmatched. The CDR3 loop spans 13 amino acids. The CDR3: CSARDRENYGYTF. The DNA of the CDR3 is TGCAGTGCTAGGGACAGGGAGAACTATGGCTACACCTTC.

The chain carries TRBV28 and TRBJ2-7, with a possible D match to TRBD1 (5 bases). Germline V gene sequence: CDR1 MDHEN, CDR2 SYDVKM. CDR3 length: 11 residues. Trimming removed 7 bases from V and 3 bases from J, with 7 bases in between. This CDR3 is CASTGNYEQYF. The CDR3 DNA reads TGTGCCAGCACAGGGAACTACGAGCAGTACTTC.

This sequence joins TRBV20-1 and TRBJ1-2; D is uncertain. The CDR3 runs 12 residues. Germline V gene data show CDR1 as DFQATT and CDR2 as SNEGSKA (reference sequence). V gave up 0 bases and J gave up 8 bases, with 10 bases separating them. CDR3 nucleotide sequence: TGCAGTGCTAGAGATCGAATGACCGGCTACACCTTC. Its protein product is CSARDRMTGYTF.

The CDR3 reads CSARRTSAPDTQYF. CDR3 in DNA: TGCAGTGCTAGACGGACTAGCGCGCCAGATACGCAGTATTTT. V and J are TRBV20-1 and TRBJ2-3, with 9 bases lining up with TRBD2. V dropped 2 bases and J dropped 4; count of bases not matched to a gene: 4. Germline CDR1 and CDR2: DFQATT and SNEGSKA (reference sequence). This CDR3 contains 14 residues.

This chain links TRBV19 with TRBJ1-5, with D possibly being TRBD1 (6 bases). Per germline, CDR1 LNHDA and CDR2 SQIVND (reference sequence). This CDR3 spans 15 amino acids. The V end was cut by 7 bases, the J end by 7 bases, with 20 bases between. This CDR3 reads CASNPGGRGEQPQHF. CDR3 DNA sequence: TGTGCCAGTAACCCGGGCGGCAGGGGTGAACAGCCCCAGCATTTT.

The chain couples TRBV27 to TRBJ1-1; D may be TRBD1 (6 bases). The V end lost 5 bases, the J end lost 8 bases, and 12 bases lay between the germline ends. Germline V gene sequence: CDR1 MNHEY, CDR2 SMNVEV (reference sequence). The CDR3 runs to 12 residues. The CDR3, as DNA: TGTGCCAGCAGTCCGCAGGGGCTAGAAGCTTTCTTT. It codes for CASSPQGLEAFF.